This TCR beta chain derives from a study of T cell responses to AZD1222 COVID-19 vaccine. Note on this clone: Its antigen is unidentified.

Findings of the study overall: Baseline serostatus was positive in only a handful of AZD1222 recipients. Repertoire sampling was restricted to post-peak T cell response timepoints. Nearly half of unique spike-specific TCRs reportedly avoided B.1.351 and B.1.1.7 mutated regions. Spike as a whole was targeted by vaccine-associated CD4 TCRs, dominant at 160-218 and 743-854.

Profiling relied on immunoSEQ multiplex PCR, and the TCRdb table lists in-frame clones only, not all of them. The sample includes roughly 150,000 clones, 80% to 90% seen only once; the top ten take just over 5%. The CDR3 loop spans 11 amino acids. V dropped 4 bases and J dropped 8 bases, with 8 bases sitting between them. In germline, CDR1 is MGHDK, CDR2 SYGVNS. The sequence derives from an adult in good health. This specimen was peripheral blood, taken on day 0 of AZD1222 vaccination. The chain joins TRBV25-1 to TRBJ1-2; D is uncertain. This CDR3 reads CASSGVGGYTF. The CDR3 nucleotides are TGTGCCAGCAGTGGTGTAGGAGGCTACACCTTC.